This is a list of T cell receptor beta chains from one sample in a study of shared clonotypes between healthy human individuals. Libraries were prepared by immunoSEQ multiplex PCR; TCRdb keeps only in-frame clonotypes and omits some of them. The sample lists roughly 1,000,000 clones; around 78% were seen once. What was sequenced was memory CD4+ T cells from PBMCs. The receptors originated from a man aged 18 to 30 in good health. Some clones in this sample may be carry-over from other donors' samples. CDR3s include the opening cysteine and the closing phenylalanine or tryptophan. The order of the fields is clone size, V gene, D gene, J gene, CDR3 DNA, CDR3 protein. D genes are given only for firm matches. Some rows have no size entry. The others give once, few or many, or a class for an expanded clone.

>NA|TRBV28|NA|TRBJ2-2
TGTGCCAGCAGAGTGACAGGTTCAACCGGGGAGCTGTTTTTT
CASRVTGSTGELFF
>once|TRBV5-1|NA|TRBJ1-4
TGCGCCAGCAGCGCCGAAGAAAAACTGTTTTTT
CASSAEEKLFF
>NA|TRBV28|NA|TRBJ2-7
TGTGCCAGCAGCTCGACAGGTTTTGGTCAGTACTTC
CASSSTGFGQYF
>NA|TRBV7-2|NA|TRBJ2-7
TGTGCCAGCAGCTTTGACAGGTTCTCCTACGAGCAGTACTTC
CASSFDRFSYEQYF
>NA|TRBV9|NA|TRBJ2-5
TGTGCCAGCAGCCCCACCTCGGGACGCCCCATTTCGGAGACCCAGTACTTC
CASSPTSGRPISETQYF
>NA|TRBV6-5|NA|TRBJ2-3
TGTGCCAGCAGTTACCGAGGAGGGGCCCCCACAGATACGCAGTATTTT
CASSYRGGAPTDTQYF
>NA|TRBV29-1|TRBD1|TRBJ2-7
TGCAGCGTTGAAGGGGGGACAGGTGCTACCGAGCAGTACTTC
CSVEGGTGATEQYF
>NA|TRBV9|TRBD2|TRBJ2-1
TGTGCCAGCAGCGATACGCTAGCGGTCAATGAGCAGTTCTTC
CASSDTLAVNEQFF
>NA|TRBV28|NA|TRBJ2-7
TGTGCCAGCAGTTTGTCACAGGGTTCCTACGAGCAGTACTTC
CASSLSQGSYEQYF
>many|TRBV25-1|TRBD1|TRBJ2-5
TGTGCCAGCTCCCAGGGGGCGCTGGAGACCCAGTACTTC
CASSQGALETQYF
>few|TRBV30|NA|TRBJ1-6
TGTGCCTGGAGTATTGGGGACCCCCCCCTCCACTTT
CAWSIGDPPLHF
>NA|TRBV9|NA|TRBJ1-2
TGTGCCAGCAGCGTAGGAACAGGAAACTATGGCTACACCTTC
CASSVGTGNYGYTF
>NA|TRBV28|NA|TRBJ2-7
TGTGCCAGCAGCCCTTCGGGGCGGGGAACCTACGAGCAGTACTTC
CASSPSGRGTYEQYF
>NA|TRBV27|TRBD1|TRBJ2-2
TGTGCCAGCAGTTCCGCCACAGGGGTCAGGGAGCTGTTTTTT
CASSSATGVRELFF
>NA|TRBV5-1|NA|TRBJ1-1
TGCGCCAGCAGCTTGGCGCAGGTTGGAGGCACTGAAGCTTTCTTT
CASSLAQVGGTEAFF
>NA|TRBV7-8|TRBD2|TRBJ2-3
TGTGCCAGCAGCAAAAAACTAGCGGACACAGATACGCAGTATTTT
CASSKKLADTDTQYF
>NA|TRBV27|NA|TRBJ2-7
TGTGCCAGCAGTTTAAGGCAGGGGAACGAGCAGTACTTC
CASSLRQGNEQYF
>NA|TRBV7-2|TRBD1|TRBJ1-1
TGTGCCAGCAGCTCCCGACAGGGGAGGCAAGCTTTCTTT
CASSSRQGRQAFF
>NA|TRBV30|NA|TRBJ2-3
TGTGCCTGGAGTGTACGGGGGTCAGGGCCAACAGATACGCAGTATTTT
CAWSVRGSGPTDTQYF
>NA|TRBV5-8|TRBD1|TRBJ1-5
TGTGCCAGCAGCTTGCTTTGGCAGGGGGGCAATCAGCCCCAGCATTTT
CASSLLWQGGNQPQHF
>NA|TRBV9|TRBD1|TRBJ2-3
TGTGCCAGCAGCGCCCTGACAGGGGCAGATACGCAGTATTTT
CASSALTGADTQYF
>NA|TRBV5-4|NA|TRBJ2-6
TGTGCCAGCAGCTTGCCCGGCCGGGCCTCCGACGTCCTGACTTTC
CASSLPGRASDVLTF
>NA|TRBV30|NA|TRBJ1-3
TGTGCCTGGAGTGTAAGCTCGAGGGGTGCAGGAAACACCATATATTTT
CAWSVSSRGAGNTIYF
>few|TRBV5-4|NA|TRBJ1-1
TGTGCCAGCAGCTTTGGTTCCGAGACCGGGGCTTTCTTT
CASSFGSETGAFF
>few|TRBV19|NA|TRBJ1-2
TGTGCCAGTAGTATAGGCACAGGGAACTATGGCTACACCTTC
CASSIGTGNYGYTF
>NA|TRBV18|TRBD2|TRBJ2-7
TGTGCCAGCTCACCGCCGGGAGGGGCAGACCACGAGCAGTACTTC
CASSPPGGADHEQYF
>once|TRBV29-1|NA|TRBJ2-3
TGCAGCGTTGAAGGGTTGAGCCGCACAGATACGCAGTATTTT
CSVEGLSRTDTQYF
>few|TRBV6-5|NA|TRBJ1-1
TGTGCCAGCAGCCCCGGGTTATTCACTGAAGCTTTCTTT
CASSPGLFTEAFF
>NA|TRBV15|NA|TRBJ2-1
TGTGCCACCAGCAGACCAGGGGGGTTTTCCTACAATGAGCAGTTCTTC
CATSRPGGFSYNEQFF
>NA|TRBV28|NA|TRBJ1-5
TGTGCCAGCAGTCGACCCGACCTTTATAGCAATCAGCCCCAGCATTTT
CASSRPDLYSNQPQHF
>once|TRBV6-1|NA|TRBJ2-3
TGTGCCAGCAGTGAAGCCTATATGGACACAGATACGCAGTATTTT
CASSEAYMDTDTQYF
>many|TRBV29-1|TRBD2|TRBJ2-1
TGCAGCGCTCGTCTAGCGGGAGGCAGTGAGCAGTTCTTC
CSARLAGGSEQFF
>NA|TRBV10-3|TRBD1|TRBJ2-7
TGTGCCATCAGTGCTCCGGGACAGCTGGGCTACGAGCAGTACTTC
CAISAPGQLGYEQYF
>once|TRBV9|NA|TRBJ1-1
TGTGCCAGCAGCGTAGAAGGTGCGAACACTGAAGCTTTCTTT
CASSVEGANTEAFF
>many|TRBV7-8|NA|TRBJ2-7
TGTGCCAGCAGCTTAGAGTTGCACGAGCAGTACTTC
CASSLELHEQYF
>once|TRBV7-3|TRBD1|TRBJ2-2
TGTGCCAGCAGCCGCCACGACAGGGTGGTAGGGGAGCTGTTTTTT
CASSRHDRVVGELFF
>NA|TRBV29-1|NA|TRBJ1-1
TGCAGCGTTGCGCAAGTGAACACTGAAGCTTTCTTT
CSVAQVNTEAFF
>NA|TRBV5-1|NA|TRBJ2-2
TGCGCCAGCAGACGGACGGACGATAGCACCGGGGAGCTGTTTTTT
CASRRTDDSTGELFF
>NA|TRBV30|NA|TRBJ2-6
TGTGCCTGGAGTGCACAAGCTGGGGCCAACGTCCTGACTTTC
CAWSAQAGANVLTF
>NA|TRBV7-3|NA|TRBJ1-3
TGTGCCAGCAGCTTAGGGCCAGGGAGCTCTGGAAACACCATATATTTT
CASSLGPGSSGNTIYF
>NA|TRBV5-8|NA|TRBJ1-1
TGTGCCAGCAGCTTGGGAGCCGGAGACACTGAAGCTTTCTTT
CASSLGAGDTEAFF
>once|TRBV2|NA|TRBJ2-2
TGTGCCAGCAGTGCCCTATTGGGGCCTCGCACCGGGGAGCTGTTTTTT
CASSALLGPRTGELFF
>NA|TRBV28|NA|TRBJ1-1
TGTGCCAGCATCAAACCCCTAGGGGGGAACACTGAAGCTTTCTTT
CASIKPLGGNTEAFF
>NA|TRBV5-8|TRBD1|TRBJ1-2
TGTGCCAGCAGCTATTACGGACAGGGGGGTAACTATGGCTACACCTTC
CASSYYGQGGNYGYTF
>NA|TRBV6-5|NA|TRBJ1-3
TGTGCCAGCTTGGGGGCAGGGACCAACACCATATATTTT
CASLGAGTNTIYF
>NA|TRBV2|TRBD1|TRBJ2-4
TGTGCCAGCAGTGAAGCGGCCCGACAGGGGCGCAACATTCAGTACTTC
CASSEAARQGRNIQYF
>NA|TRBV7-3|NA|TRBJ1-1
TGTGCCAGCAGCCCCCAGACAGTGAACACTGAAGCTTTCTTT
CASSPQTVNTEAFF
>NA|TRBV20-1|NA|TRBJ2-4
TGCAGTGCTGGAGACAGAAACATTCAGTACTTC
CSAGDRNIQYF
>NA|TRBV9|TRBD2|TRBJ2-3
TGTGCCAGCAGCGGTGGCGGGCTAGCGGATACAGATACGCAGTATTTT
CASSGGGLADTDTQYF
>few|TRBV5-1|NA|TRBJ2-2
TGCGCCAGCAGCCGGGACGGCACGAACACCGGGGAGCTGTTTTTT
CASSRDGTNTGELFF
>NA|TRBV5-1|TRBD1|TRBJ1-5
TGCGCCAGCAGTTATACTTCAGGGGGGGGTCAGCCCCAGCATTTT
CASSYTSGGGQPQHF
>NA|TRBV2|NA|TRBJ2-1
TGTGCCAGCAGTGTGGGTGGGGATGAGCAGTTCTTC
CASSVGGDEQFF
>NA|TRBV5-1|NA|TRBJ1-4
TGCGCCAGCAGCTTGGACGGGGTCCGTAATGAAAAACTGTTTTTT
CASSLDGVRNEKLFF
>few|TRBV6-5|NA|TRBJ2-5
TGTGCCAGCAAAAGGACTACCATGCAAGAGACCCAGTACTTC
CASKRTTMQETQYF
>NA|TRBV2|TRBD1|TRBJ1-1
TGTGCCAGCAGTGAAGCGGACAGGGGAACTGAAGCTTTCTTT
CASSEADRGTEAFF
>NA|TRBV30|NA|TRBJ1-2
TGTGCCTGGAACCTACAGCGATTCTATGGCTACACCTTC
CAWNLQRFYGYTF
>NA|TRBV5-4|NA|TRBJ1-1
TGTGCCAGCAGCTTGGGAGGGGCGAACACTGAAGCTTTCTTT
CASSLGGANTEAFF
>NA|TRBV7-8|NA|TRBJ1-4
TGTGCCAGCAGCTTAGCAGGGATCGGTGAAAAACTGTTTTTT
CASSLAGIGEKLFF